The subject of this entry is one T cell receptor beta chain. Its antigen is unknown. At one end the junction does not follow the germline gene, possibly because of a read error. The sample's treatment or condition, from its label and the paper: in vitro stimulation with specific CMV peptide epitopes to enrich CMV-specific T cells. Taken from cysteine to phenylalanine, the CDR3 has 13 residues. Only the CDR3 region is kept as DNA, spanning 39 bases read in frame from base 1. The germline V gene provides CDR1 SGHVS and CDR2 FNYEAQ. This record comes from a study of T cell repertoires in cytomegalovirus infection (dated by TCRdb to between 2018 and 2021). Regarding the complete study: Recently identified HLA-C-restricted CMV epitopes, whose presentation resists viral immunomodulation, were targeted by peptide stimulations together with well-studied HLA-B-restricted epitopes. Donor HLA type was relevant to the analysis, as public TCR beta signatures indicated carriage of CMV infection together with the matching HLA type.

The research as a whole found: The ex vivo response was dominated by HLA-C-restricted CMV-specific TCR beta clonotypes, and the single most frequent clonotype in two of eight donors was supplied by these HLA-C-restricted clonotypes. Carriers of CMV infection plus the relevant HLA type were discriminated by the cumulative frequency of public TCR beta family members in the study cohort and in an independent roughly 400-donor cohort.

For sequencing, an Illumina HiSeq 1500 was employed. The raw public reads went through TCRdb reprocessing: fastp at Q25, MiXCR clone calling, in-frame beta chains kept. Each CDR3 protein gets just one entry, which takes the most common genes and DNA from the rows behind it. For this sample the table gives approximately 1,000,000 distinct CDR3 sequences, of which 30% to 40% were detected only once. The ten largest clones take up around 15% of the sample. This TCR was sampled from a human donor in good health (CMV status not recorded). Some clones in this sample may be carry-over from other donors' samples. Material: cultured CD8+ T cells from PBMCs, obtained from culture after CMV antigen stimulation. The V gene is TRBV7-6 and the J gene is TRBJ1-6; TRBD1 fits 9 bases in the junction. The DNA sequence is given as TGTGTCAGCAAGGGACAGGGCAATTCACCCCTCCACTTT. This encodes CVSKGQGNSPLHF.